The source of this T cell receptor (beta chain) is a study of blood T cell repertoires in COVID-19. Recruitment covered fewer than 25 US areas and drew participants whose ages spanned roughly 18 to 89 years. Categorization into cohorts depended on clinical history that participants reported. Exposed enrollees encountered a COVID-19 case at some point within 2 weeks before study entry. Here immunoSEQ multiplex PCR was the method, and the copy in TCRdb shows in-frame clones only, minus some. The sample contains around 250,000 clones, more than 75% of which appear only once. With 5 bases removed from V and 1 base from J, the gap between germline ends came to 12 bases. The CDR3 consists of 14 residues. Germline CDR1 SGHKS, CDR2 YYEKEE (reference sequence).

The clonotype originates from a woman in her fifties or sixties who had been exposed to COVID-19. The sequenced sample was PBMCs or T cells enriched from blood (not recorded which). This chain links TRBV5-5 with TRBJ1-2; the D is unclear. This chain's CDR3 is CASRQTNFNYGYTF. In DNA, the CDR3 is TGTGCCAGCAGACAGACAAACTTTAACTATGGCTACACCTTC.